What follows are 6 T cell receptor beta chains derived from one specimen sequenced in a study of shared clonotypes between healthy human individuals. Here immunoSEQ multiplex PCR was the method, and the copy in TCRdb shows in-frame clones only, minus some. The top ten hold roughly 13% of the sample, which has 400,000 to 500,000 clones, over 65% seen once. Input material: PBMCs. The receptors were gathered from a woman in her thirties or forties in good health. Some clones in this sample may be carry-over from other donors' samples.

This clone came up a few times. V and J are TRBV27 and TRBJ2-2; D might be TRBD1 (5 bases). The CDR3 is made up of 18 amino acids. V shed 5 bases and J shed 0 bases, with 19 bases lying between them. Per germline, CDR1 MNHEY and CDR2 SMNVEV (reference sequence). CDR3 loop: CASSPNWGQLTNTGELFF. The CDR3 nucleotides are TGTGCCAGCAGTCCTAATTGGGGCCAACTTACGAACACCGGGGAGCTGTTTTTT.

The chain uses TRBV7-9 and TRBJ2-7; 9 bases align to TRBD2. The CDR3 contains 16 residues. Trimming removed 5 bases from V and 2 bases from J; junction bases left unmatched: 10. Germline CDR1 reads SEHNR; CDR2 reads FQNEAQ (reference sequence). The CDR3 here is CASSPRGSGRPYEQYF. CDR3 coding DNA: TGTGCCAGCAGCCCCCGGGGCAGCGGGAGGCCCTACGAGCAGTACTTC.

Concerning this clone itself: Other nucleotide sequences from this sample produce the same CDR3. The rearrangement joins TRBV18 to TRBJ2-7, with D tentatively TRBD1 (6 bases). This CDR3 comprises 14 residues. From germline, CDR1 is KGHSH and CDR2 LQKENI. The germline V and J ends were trimmed by 4 bases and 2 bases, with 12 bases remaining between them. Here the CDR3 reads CASSLDGTPYEQYF. Written as DNA, the CDR3 is TGTGCCAGCTCACTAGACGGGACACCCTACGAGCAGTACTTC.

The CDR3 bases are TGCGCCAGCAGGGACGGAAGGGCAAACACTGAAGCTTTCTTT. This translates into CASRDGRANTEAFF. This sequence joins TRBV10-2 and TRBJ1-1; D is uncertain. CDR3 length: 14 amino acids. Germline assignment: CDR1 WSHSY and CDR2 SAAADI. Trimming took off 6 bases at V and 2 bases at J, with 13 bases between the two ends.

This chain uses TRBV7-2 with TRBJ1-2; 9 positions match TRBD1. Germline CDR1 is SGHTA and CDR2 is FQGNSA. CDR3 length equals 14 residues. Unmatched junction bases numbered 1, after V lost 2 bases and J lost 3 bases. CDR3 nucleotide sequence: TGTGCCAGCAGCTTAAGGACAGGGGACTATGGCTACACCTTC. It codes for CASSLRTGDYGYTF.

This clone was detected once. The chain uses TRBV28 and TRBJ2-2, with D possibly being TRBD2 (5 bases). The CDR3 has 13 residues. Germline lookup yields CDR1 MDHEN and CDR2 SYDVKM. Trimming shortened V by 7 bases and J by 5 bases, and 11 bases separated the two germline ends. CDR3 nucleotide sequence: TGTGCCAGCAAACGGGGTGGTACCGGGGAGCTGTTTTTT. Translated, it gives CASKRGGTGELFF.